This T cell receptor (beta chain) came from a study of blood T cell repertoires in COVID-19 (dated by TCRdb to about 2020). About the full investigation: Samples covering the acute and convalescent phases of COVID-19 were provided by collaborators in the United States, Italy and Spain. The material from the prospective study consisted of cDNA or gDNA derived from T cells, B-cell-depleted T cells, or PBMCs. The repertoires were released in a freely available public database meant as a resource for research on the immune response to SARS-CoV-2. The samples were drawn from two sources: the first 160 participants of the ongoing ImmuneRACE study, and 1,254 subjects contributed by 6 global collaborators. The dataset comprised deeply sampled blood TCRbeta repertoires from subjects exposed to, actively infected with, or recovered from COVID-19. Where available, HLA class I and class II types were obtained from metadata supplied by the sample provider rather than from assay-based typing. Nearly every sample came with metadata listing a de-identified subject ID, COVID-19 status, age in years and sex. Summary of the overall study and its limitations: Clinical and demographic metadata were provided uncurated, with the amount varying by source and participant.

Notes on this clone: Its antigen has not been determined. No much larger clone is present one base from it, and per-base qualities are unavailable.

In Seattle, one collaborating source enrolled patients while the infection was active and tracked those patients longitudinally over the course of disease. Each collaborating institution followed its own protocols to collect whole blood in K2EDTA tubes. For TCRbeta analysis, collaborator samples were shipped as frozen whole blood, as isolated PBMCs, or as DNA extracted from either sample type. TCRbeta CDR3 regions were amplified from genomic DNA using the immunoSEQ Assay, a bias-controlled multiplex PCR. The study's processing was this. Nucleated cell counts per sample were estimated from amplification of reference gene primers within the assay. To quantify the absolute abundance of each unique TCRbeta CDR3 rearrangement, sequence reads were collapsed and filtered. For each sample, productive Simpson clonality was calculated as the square root of Simpson's diversity index over productive rearrangements. TCRdb took over this immuneACCESS table, retaining in-frame rearrangements with V and J assigned. Such tables are incomplete; in checked studies, under half of the missing clones stem from an unresolved V gene, and the remainder is unexplained. Clone size and V and J calls were adopted from that table, with D and trimming inferred from the DNA. The sample table holds around 460,000 clones, of which around 90% were seen once. The biggest ten clones account for about 0.91% of the sample.

This TCR was recovered from a man in his late teens or twenties with COVID-19, enrolled during active disease. The sequenced sample was peripheral blood.

The DNA is TGTGCCAGCAGCTTGGGTGGGGGGGCCTCTGGAAACACCATATATTTT. Translated, this gives CASSLGGGASGNTIYF. The receptor chain draws on TRBV5-4 and TRBJ1-3, with TRBD1 tentatively as D gene (6 bases match). V is clipped by 0 bases and J by 0 bases, and the sequence between their germline boundaries is 10 bases long. CDR1 and CDR2 are drawn from the germline V gene (reference sequence): SGHNT, YYREEE. The CDR3 goes from the cysteine to the phenylalanine over 16 residues. The sequence is cut down to CDR3 DNA, 48 bases in frame from base 1.